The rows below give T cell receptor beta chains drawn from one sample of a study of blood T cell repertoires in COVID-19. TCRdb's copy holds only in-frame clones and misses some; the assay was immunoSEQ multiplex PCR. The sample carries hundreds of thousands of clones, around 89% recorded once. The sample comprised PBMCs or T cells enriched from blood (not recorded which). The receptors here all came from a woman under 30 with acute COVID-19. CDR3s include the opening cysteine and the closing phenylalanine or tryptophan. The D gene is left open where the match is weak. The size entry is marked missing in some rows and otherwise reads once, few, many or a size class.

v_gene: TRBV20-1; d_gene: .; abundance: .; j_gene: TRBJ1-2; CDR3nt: TGCAGTGCTAGCCGCGGAGGCTACACCTTC; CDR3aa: CSASRGGYTF
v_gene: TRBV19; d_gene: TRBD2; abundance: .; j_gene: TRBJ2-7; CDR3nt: TGTGCCAGTAGGAGGACTAGCGGAAGCTACGAGCAGTACTTC; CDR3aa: CASRRTSGSYEQYF
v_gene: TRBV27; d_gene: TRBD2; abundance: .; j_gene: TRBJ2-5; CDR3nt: TGTGCCAGCAGTCAAGGGACTAGCGGGAGAAGGGAGACCCAGTACTTC; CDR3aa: CASSQGTSGRRETQYF
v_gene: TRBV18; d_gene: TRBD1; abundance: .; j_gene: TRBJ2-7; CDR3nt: TGTGCCAGCTCACCAAGGGACAGTACCTACGAGCAGTACTTC; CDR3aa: CASSPRDSTYEQYF
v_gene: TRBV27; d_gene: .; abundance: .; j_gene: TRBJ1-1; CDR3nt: TGTGCCAGTAAATGGTGGGGCAGCCACTTGAACACTGAAGCTTTCTTT; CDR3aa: CASKWWGSHLNTEAFF
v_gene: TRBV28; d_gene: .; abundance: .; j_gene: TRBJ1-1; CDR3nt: TGTGCCAGCAGTTTATCCGGGGGCACTGAAGCTTTCTTT; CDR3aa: CASSLSGGTEAFF
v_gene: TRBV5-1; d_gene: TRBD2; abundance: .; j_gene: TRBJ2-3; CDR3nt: TGCGCCAGCAGCCCAGGACTAGCGGGATACACAGATACGCAGTATTTT; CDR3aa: CASSPGLAGYTDTQYF
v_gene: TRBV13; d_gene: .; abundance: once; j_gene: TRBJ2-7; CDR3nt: TGTGCCAGCAGCTTACGGACGGGATCCTACGAGCAGTACTTC; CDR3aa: CASSLRTGSYEQYF
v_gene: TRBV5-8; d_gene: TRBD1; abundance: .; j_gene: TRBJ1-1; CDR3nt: TGTGCCAGCTCGACAGGGACTAACACTGAAGCTTTCTTT; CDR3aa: CASSTGTNTEAFF
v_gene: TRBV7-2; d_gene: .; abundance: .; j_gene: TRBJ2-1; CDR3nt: TGTGCCAGCTCCGCCCCGGGATCCGCTAAGGGTGAGCAGTTCTTC; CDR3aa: CASSAPGSAKGEQFF
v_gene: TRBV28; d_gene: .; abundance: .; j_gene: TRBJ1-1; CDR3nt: TGTGCCAGCAGTTTATTTTTCTCGGGATCTGAAGCTTTCTTT; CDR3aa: CASSLFFSGSEAFF